What follows are 25 T cell receptor beta chains derived from one specimen sequenced in a study of Graves' ophthalmopathy and Graves' hyperthyroidism (dated by TCRdb to 2016 to 2019). Instrument used: Illumina HiSeq 2000. For repertoire sequencing, the TCR beta CDR3 regions were amplified from RNA transcripts. The first round of RT-PCR was done with HTBI primers and the Qiagen OneStep RT-PCR kit, and was followed by a second round of multiplex PCR, then size selection and purification. TCRdb redid the processing of the public reads, applying fastp at Q25 and MiXCR, and retained in-frame beta chains. All rows with the same CDR3 protein become a single entry with the most common DNA and genes. The sample records about 150,000 distinct CDR3 sequences, over 35% of which are singletons. The ten biggest clones cover less than 6% of the sample. The sample consisted of peripheral blood. The receptor source for this set is a middle-aged woman with Graves' ophthalmopathy. Donor details come from another sample of the same person, matched by shared clones.

This clonotype is a singleton in its sample. The genes are TRBV12-3 or TRBV12-4 and TRBJ2-2; TRBD1 agrees at 10 bases. With 5 bases clipped from V and 5 bases from J, the junction kept 8 bases outside the gene matches. CDR3 size: 16 residues. CDR3 region: CASSLRQGAATGELFF. In nucleotides, the CDR3 is TGTGCCAGCAGTCTCAGACAGGGGGCTGCAACCGGGGAGCTGTTTTTT.

This chain uses TRBV6-1 with TRBJ1-2, with 7 bases lining up with TRBD1. The CDR3 runs 12 residues. The V gene's germline CDR1 is MNHNS and CDR2 SASEGT. V lost 5 bases, J lost 6 bases, and 3 bases stayed unmatched. The CDR3 protein is CASSTDRDGYTF. The CDR3 bases are TGTGCCAGCAGTACAGACAGGGATGGCTACACCTTC.

There are a few counts of this clonotype. The chain carries TRBV7-8 and TRBJ2-5; a possible D gene is TRBD1 (6 bases). This CDR3 is 13 amino acids long. V lost 5 bases and J 5 bases, leaving 12 bases between the germline ends. Germline-derived CDR1 and CDR2 are SGHVS and FQNEAQ. The chain's CDR3 is CASSIGQRETQYF. CDR3 DNA: TGTGCCAGCAGCATCGGACAGCGCGAGACCCAGTACTTC.

There are many counts of this clonotype. The chain couples TRBV28 to TRBJ1-5, with 9 bases matching TRBD1. Germline CDR1 is MDHEN and CDR2 is SYDVKM. This CDR3 region has 17 residues. Germline trimming cut 4 bases from V and 0 bases from J; bases unmatched to any gene: 7. The CDR3 DNA reads TGTGCCAGCAGTTCAACCGGGACAGGGTTTAGCAATCAGCCCCAGCATTTT. It translates to CASSSTGTGFSNQPQHF. The variable domain in full, with the rest retrieved from reference TRBV28 and TRBJ1-5, is DVKVTQSSRYLVKRTGEKVFLECVQDMDHENMFWYRQDPGLGLRLIYFSYDVKMKEKGDIPEGYSVSREKKERFSLILESASTNQTSMYLCASSSTGTGFSNQPQHFGDGTRLSIL.

This clonotype was observed at least ten times. The chain couples TRBV18 to TRBJ2-2, with D maybe TRBD1 (5 bases). Germline V gene data show CDR1 as KGHSH and CDR2 as LQKENI. There are 15 residues in the CDR3. Deletions cut 1 base from V and 1 base from J, with 7 bases between. The CDR3 protein is CASSPQGQNTGELFF. CDR3 nucleotides: TGTGCCAGCTCACCACAAGGACAGAACACCGGGGAGCTGTTTTTT.

This clonotype has ten or more counts. V gene TRBV27 combines with J gene TRBJ2-5; TRBD2 matches 12 bases. The CDR3 loop spans 16 amino acids. The ends lost 2 bases at V and 3 bases at J; junction bases unmatched: 4. CDR1 is MNHEY, CDR2 SMNVEV, per germline (reference sequence). CDR3 sequence reads: CASSLLRTSGKETQYF. The CDR3 coding sequence is TGTGCCAGCAGTTTACTTCGGACTAGCGGGAAAGAGACCCAGTACTTC.

V is TRBV7-8 and J is TRBJ1-1, with TRBD1 identical over 8 bases. Germline lookup yields CDR1 SGHVS and CDR2 FQNEAQ. V shed 1 base and J 1 base; nucleotides not matched to a gene: 5. CDR3 length: 16 amino acids. DNA of the CDR3: TGTGCCAGCAGCTTAGGTGCAGGGGGCGGGAACACTGAAGCTTTCTTT. Protein: CASSLGAGGGNTEAFF.

This clonotype was detected many times. The chain is built from TRBV7-8 and TRBJ2-5; 11 positions match TRBD2. The CDR3 totals 15 residues. With 5 bases clipped from V and 2 bases from J, the junction kept 4 bases outside the gene matches. Germline V gives CDR1 SGHVS, CDR2 FQNEAQ. The CDR3: CASSVGTSGQETQYF. The CDR3 bases are TGTGCCAGCAGCGTCGGGACTAGCGGACAAGAGACCCAGTACTTC.

The CDR3 reads CASSLYPGFQQETQYF. CDR3 coding DNA: TGTGCCAGCAGCCTCTACCCAGGGTTTCAACAAGAGACCCAGTACTTC. The J gene is TRBJ2-5, the V gene TRBV7-8, with D maybe TRBD1 (5 bases). V was cut by 5 bases and J by 2 bases, with 18 bases left in between. In germline, CDR1 is SGHVS, CDR2 FQNEAQ. The CDR3 length is 16 residues.

This clonotype was found many times. This chain joins TRBV6-2 or TRBV6-3 and TRBJ2-5; D is unclear. CDR3 length: 12 amino acids. The germline V gene encodes CDR1 MNHEY and CDR2 SVGEGT. Deletions cut 4 bases from V and 5 bases from J, with 8 bases between. DNA of the CDR3: TGTGCCAGCAGTTCCTTCCGGGAGACCCAGTACTTC. Protein product: CASSSFRETQYF.

This clonotype was counted ten times or more. The chain carries TRBV10-2 and TRBJ1-2; D is possibly TRBD1 (6 bases). Germline V gives CDR1 WSHSY, CDR2 SAAADI. V shed 0 bases and J shed 2 bases, with 7 bases lying between them. The CDR3 extends over 14 amino acids. The CDR3: CASSESGTNYGYTF. CDR3 nucleotide sequence: TGCGCCAGCAGTGAGTCGGGGACAAACTATGGCTACACCTTC.

The gene calls are TRBV12-3 or TRBV12-4 and TRBJ2-7; TRBD2 might be the D (7 bases). The V and J ends lost 3 bases and 6 bases respectively, with 15 bases between them. The CDR3 contains 14 residues. Here the CDR3 reads CASSLGGGSTEQYF. The CDR3 bases are TGTGCCAGCAGTTTGGGGGGCGGGAGTACCGAGCAGTACTTC.

This clonotype showed up many times. The chain is built from TRBV2 and TRBJ2-7; D is uncertain. V was pared by 3 bases and J by 2 bases, with 11 bases between. Germline loops: CDR1 SNHLY, CDR2 FYNNEI. CDR3 length: 14 residues. CDR3 in amino acids: CASSEALNAYEQYF. The CDR3 DNA sequence: TGTGCCAGCAGTGAGGCACTCAACGCCTACGAGCAGTACTTC.

This clonotype was observed a few times. The gene calls are TRBV5-1 and TRBJ1-1; D possibly corresponds to TRBD1 (5 bases). The CDR3 totals 12 residues. The germline V gene encodes CDR1 SGHRS and CDR2 YFSETQ. V lost 1 base and J lost 8, with 9 bases in between. The CDR3 bases are TGCGCCAGCAGCTTGAATCAGGGAGAAGCTTTCTTT. Its translation is CASSLNQGEAFF.

The table lists this clonotype with many counts. The chain is built from TRBV5-1 and TRBJ1-2; 10 bases are a match to TRBD1. The CDR3 totals 14 residues. The V gene's germline CDR1 is SGHRS and CDR2 YFSETQ. Germline trimming cut 4 bases from V and 2 bases from J; bases unmatched to any gene: 2. In DNA, the CDR3 is TGCGCCAGCAGCAAGGGACAGGGGAACTATGGCTACACCTTC. Translated, it gives CASSKGQGNYGYTF. Looking up the rest from reference TRBV5-1 and TRBJ1-2 gives the full variable domain: KAGVTQTPRYLIKTRGQQVTLSCSPISGHRSVSWYQQTPGQGLQFLFEYFSETQRNKGNFPGRFSGRQFSNSRSEMNVSTLELGDSALYLCASSKGQGNYGYTFGSGTRLTVV.

This clonotype has a count of ten or more. The chain carries TRBV28 and TRBJ2-5; maybe TRBD1 (6 bases). This CDR3 contains 16 residues. CDR1 and CDR2 from the germline V gene are MDHEN and SYDVKM. V was clipped by 6 bases and J by 1 base, with 18 bases between them. CDR3: CASSRDNDYRQETQYF. For the CDR3, the DNA is TGTGCCAGCAGCCGGGACAATGATTATCGCCAAGAGACCCAGTACTTC. Full variable domain (outside the CDR3, taken from reference TRBV28 and TRBJ2-5): DVKVTQSSRYLVKRTGEKVFLECVQDMDHENMFWYRQDPGLGLRLIYFSYDVKMKEKGDIPEGYSVSREKKERFSLILESASTNQTSMYLCASSRDNDYRQETQYFGPGTRLLVL.

V is TRBV28 and J is TRBJ1-2, with D unresolved. Deletions cut 7 bases from V and 3 bases from J, with 18 bases between. CDR3 length equals 15 residues. The germline CDR1 and CDR2 sequences are MDHEN and SYDVKM. In DNA, the CDR3 is TGTGCCAGCACTACGGACGACTTTGCCTACTATGGCTACACCTTC. Residues: CASTTDDFAYYGYTF.

This clonotype was counted at least ten times. The chain has TRBV5-5 and TRBJ1-1; D gene uncertain. Trimming removed 3 bases from V and 1 base from J, with 7 bases in between. The CDR3 has 13 residues. In germline, CDR1 is SGHKS, CDR2 YYEKEE (reference sequence). As DNA, the CDR3 is TGTGCCAGCAGCTGGGAAGGGAACACTGAAGCTTTCTTT. Translation gives CASSWEGNTEAFF.

This clonotype has just a few counts. The chain has TRBV6-2 or TRBV6-3 and TRBJ2-5, with D hard to call. Germline CDR1 reads MNHEY; CDR2 reads SVGEGT. The CDR3 loop spans 12 amino acids. Trimming left V 2 bases short and J 4 bases short, with 5 bases between. This CDR3 reads CASSYTGETQYF. CDR3 bases: TGTGCCAGCAGTTACACCGGAGAGACCCAGTACTTC.

This clonotype was seen more than once but under ten times. The V call is TRBV6-1, the J call TRBJ2-7; tentatively, D is TRBD2 (6 bases). V was shortened by 7 bases and J by 6 bases, with 16 bases between the two germline ends. The CDR3 is made up of 13 amino acids. The germline gives CDR1 MNHNS, CDR2 SASEGT. CDR3 loop: CASNLARYTEQYF. DNA for the CDR3: TGTGCCAGCAACCTAGCGAGGTATACCGAGCAGTACTTC.

This clonotype was counted a few times. The V and J genes are TRBV7-2 and TRBJ2-7; D is perhaps TRBD2 (6 bases). This CDR3 is 15 amino acids long. The germline gives CDR1 SGHTA, CDR2 FQGNSA. V lost 5 bases, J lost 2 bases, and 16 bases lay in between. CDR3 residues: CASSPGVGGAYEQYF. CDR3 DNA: TGTGCCAGCAGCCCGGGAGTTGGGGGAGCCTACGAGCAGTACTTC. Complete variable domain (other parts from reference TRBV7-2 and TRBJ2-7): GAGVSQSPSNKVTEKGKDVELRCDPISGHTALYWYRQSLGQGLEFLIYFQGNSAPDKSGLPSDRFSAERTGGSVSTLTIQRTQQEDSAVYLCASSPGVGGAYEQYFGPGTRLTVT.

This clonotype was recorded at least ten times. This chain joins TRBV5-1 and TRBJ2-2, with 7 bases that match TRBD1. Trimming at V came to 1 base and at J to 1 base, leaving 7 bases not matched to a gene. CDR3 length: 17 residues. In germline, CDR1 is SGHRS, CDR2 YFSETQ. The CDR3 spells CASSLSGTAVNTGELFF. The CDR3 DNA reads TGCGCCAGCAGCTTGAGTGGGACAGCTGTGAACACCGGGGAGCTGTTTTTT.

Only a few counts were recorded for this clonotype. V usage is TRBV12-3 or TRBV12-4 and J usage is TRBJ1-1, with a possible D match to TRBD1 (6 bases). Trimming stripped 7 bases from V and 4 bases from J, with 22 bases between. This CDR3 is built from 16 residues. As DNA, the CDR3 is TGTGCCAGCACCGGCCTACGGGGGGGGCATGGCACTGAAGCTTTCTTT. Encoded protein: CASTGLRGGHGTEAFF.

This clonotype was observed a few times. This rearrangement joins TRBV6-2 or TRBV6-3 to TRBJ2-5; possibly TRBD2 for D (5 bases). Germline values: CDR1 MNHEY, CDR2 SVGEGT. The V gene lost 4 bases and the J gene lost 2 bases, with 11 bases spanning the gap. CDR3 length equals 14 residues. CDR3 region: CASSSPGTQETQYF. CDR3 nucleotide sequence: TGTGCCAGCAGTTCTCCGGGAACTCAAGAGACCCAGTACTTC.

V gene TRBV13 combines with J gene TRBJ1-1; no reliable D call. V lost 2 bases to trimming and J lost 1 base, with 8 bases between them. Per the germline V gene, CDR1 is PRHDT and CDR2 is FYEKMQ (reference sequence). The CDR3 totals 14 residues. The CDR3 coding sequence is TGTGCCAGCAGCTTAATGTCGGCGAACACTGAAGCTTTCTTT. Translating gives CASSLMSANTEAFF.